This T cell receptor beta chain appears in the sequencing data of a study of T cell responses to AZD1222 COVID-19 vaccine. Concerning this clone: Its specificity is unknown.

Germline CDR1 and CDR2: SGHAT and FQNNGV. V lost 8 bases to trimming and J lost 5 bases, with 15 bases between them. This CDR3 is built from 13 residues. The repertoire was sequenced with immunoSEQ multiplex PCR; TCRdb's copy has only in-frame clones and lacks some. This sample has 130,000 to 150,000 clones, with approximately 89% found just once. Findings and caveats of the study: Clonal diversity may have been underestimated in mostly white British donors. Rises in breadth and depth of Spike-specific TCRs came after two AZD1222 doses.

This chain links TRBV11-2 with TRBJ2-5, with a possible D match to TRBD2 (6 bases). The input for sequencing was peripheral blood, taken on day 0 of MenACWY control vaccination. The receptor's source is an adult in good health. The CDR3 DNA is TGTGCCAGCTCGGTTGGGGGAGGCGAGACCCAGTACTTC. Encoded protein: CASSVGGGETQYF.